This is a list of T cell receptor beta chains from one sample in a study of T cell responses to AZD1222 COVID-19 vaccine. Sequencing was performed with immunoSEQ multiplex PCR; in TCRdb, only in-frame clones are kept and a portion is missing. The data show 180,000 or so clones, about 90% seen once. The material was peripheral blood, obtained 28 days after the second AZD1222 dose. These receptors were taken from an adult who received the AZD1222 COVID-19 vaccine. Both conserved end residues are part of each CDR3. D genes are given only for firm matches. The size field is filled for only some rows; it gives once, few, many or a size class.

d_call: TRBD2
j_call: TRBJ2-7
v_call: TRBV4-3
clone_size: .
cdr3_aa: CASSQDASGRAISYEQYF
cdr3_nt: TGCGCCAGCAGCCAAGATGCTAGCGGGAGGGCTATCTCCTACGAGCAGTACTTC

d_call: .
j_call: TRBJ2-7
v_call: TRBV10-3
clone_size: .
cdr3_aa: CAISEPDSSYEQYF
cdr3_nt: TGTGCCATCAGTGAGCCCGACAGCTCCTACGAGCAGTACTTC

d_call: TRBD1
j_call: TRBJ2-1
v_call: TRBV24-1
clone_size: .
cdr3_aa: CATSGTGKPLNEQFF
cdr3_nt: TGTGCCACCAGCGGGACAGGGAAGCCGCTCAATGAGCAGTTCTTC

d_call: .
j_call: TRBJ2-6
v_call: TRBV28
clone_size: once
cdr3_aa: CASSFSPQGTQPGANVLTF
cdr3_nt: TGTGCCAGCAGTTTTTCCCCTCAGGGCACCCAGCCTGGGGCCAACGTCCTGACTTTC

d_call: .
j_call: TRBJ2-3
v_call: TRBV4-2
clone_size: .
cdr3_aa: CASSPGLESTDTQYF
cdr3_nt: TGTGCCAGCAGCCCTGGACTCGAAAGCACAGATACGCAGTATTTT

d_call: .
j_call: TRBJ2-5
v_call: TRBV5-1
clone_size: .
cdr3_aa: CASSLGQVGTQYF
cdr3_nt: TGCGCCAGCAGCTTGGGGCAGGTTGGGACCCAGTACTTC

d_call: .
j_call: TRBJ1-3
v_call: TRBV2
clone_size: .
cdr3_aa: CASRFATTRSGNTIYF
cdr3_nt: TGTGCCAGCAGGTTCGCTACTACCCGCTCTGGAAACACCATATATTTT

d_call: TRBD1
j_call: TRBJ1-3
v_call: TRBV7-2
clone_size: .
cdr3_aa: CASSPSDRANTIYF
cdr3_nt: TGTGCCAGCAGCCCATCCGACAGGGCCAACACCATATATTTT

d_call: .
j_call: TRBJ1-2
v_call: TRBV4-2
clone_size: once
cdr3_aa: CASSQALQEAGYTF
cdr3_nt: TGTGCCAGCAGCCAAGCACTGCAGGAAGCTGGCTACACCTTC

d_call: .
j_call: TRBJ2-2
v_call: TRBV12-5
clone_size: .
cdr3_aa: CASGSTPLVIDNRRTGELFF
cdr3_nt: TGTGCTAGTGGTTCCACCCCACTGGTTATTGACAATCGCCGCACCGGGGAGCTGTTTTTT

d_call: TRBD2
j_call: TRBJ2-1
v_call: TRBV11-2
clone_size: .
cdr3_aa: CASSLVRGSGGEQFF
cdr3_nt: TGTGCCAGCAGCTTAGTGCGCGGGAGCGGCGGTGAGCAGTTCTTC

d_call: .
j_call: TRBJ1-4
v_call: TRBV7-9
clone_size: .
cdr3_aa: CASSLDGLSNEKLFF
cdr3_nt: TGTGCCAGCAGCTTAGACGGGCTCTCTAATGAAAAACTGTTTTTT

d_call: TRBD1
j_call: TRBJ2-2
v_call: TRBV30
clone_size: .
cdr3_aa: CAWRLRGSSTGELFF
cdr3_nt: TGTGCCTGGAGACTCAGGGGGTCCTCCACCGGGGAGCTGTTTTTT

d_call: .
j_call: TRBJ2-2
v_call: TRBV6-5
clone_size: .
cdr3_aa: CASLGGANTGELFF
cdr3_nt: TGTGCCAGCCTCGGGGGCGCTAACACCGGGGAGCTGTTTTTT

d_call: TRBD2
j_call: TRBJ2-2
v_call: TRBV5-1
clone_size: .
cdr3_aa: CASSQLAGETGELFF
cdr3_nt: TGCGCCAGCAGCCAACTAGCGGGAGAAACCGGGGAGCTGTTTTTT

d_call: TRBD2
j_call: TRBJ2-1
v_call: TRBV7-2
clone_size: once
cdr3_aa: CASSLLLADNEQFF
cdr3_nt: TGTGCCAGCAGCTTATTACTAGCGGACAATGAGCAGTTCTTC

d_call: TRBD2
j_call: TRBJ2-1
v_call: TRBV6-5
clone_size: .
cdr3_aa: CASRRLAGGQHEQFF
cdr3_nt: TGTGCCAGCAGACGGCTAGCGGGAGGGCAACATGAGCAGTTCTTC

d_call: .
j_call: TRBJ1-6
v_call: TRBV7-9
clone_size: .
cdr3_aa: CASSLNPPGLHLSHSPLHF
cdr3_nt: TGTGCCAGCAGCTTAAACCCCCCGGGCCTCCATCTTTCACATTCACCCCTCCACTTT

d_call: .
j_call: TRBJ1-2
v_call: TRBV2
clone_size: .
cdr3_aa: CASSRDTGADSNYGYTF
cdr3_nt: TGTGCCAGCAGTCGAGATACGGGCGCCGATAGTAACTATGGCTACACCTTC

d_call: .
j_call: TRBJ2-3
v_call: TRBV7-9
clone_size: once
cdr3_aa: CASTPGRSDTQYF
cdr3_nt: TGTGCCAGCACCCCAGGGCGTTCAGATACGCAGTATTTT

d_call: .
j_call: TRBJ1-1
v_call: TRBV5-6
clone_size: .
cdr3_aa: CASSLGSPNTEAFF
cdr3_nt: TGTGCCAGCAGCTTAGGCAGCCCGAACACTGAAGCTTTCTTT

d_call: .
j_call: TRBJ1-3
v_call: TRBV7-2
clone_size: .
cdr3_aa: CASSLVGAGNTIYF
cdr3_nt: TGTGCCAGCAGCTTAGTGGGGGCTGGAAACACCATATATTTT

d_call: TRBD2
j_call: TRBJ2-3
v_call: TRBV2
clone_size: .
cdr3_aa: CASSPRGLAGADTQYF
cdr3_nt: TGTGCCAGCAGTCCCCGGGGACTAGCGGGGGCAGATACGCAGTATTTT

d_call: .
j_call: TRBJ2-7
v_call: TRBV5-5
clone_size: .
cdr3_aa: CASSSGLGNEQYF
cdr3_nt: TGTGCCAGCAGCTCGGGGCTAGGGAACGAGCAGTACTTC

d_call: .
j_call: TRBJ1-1
v_call: TRBV5-1
clone_size: .
cdr3_aa: CASSLLTVNTEAFF
cdr3_nt: TGCGCCAGCAGCTTGCTGACAGTGAACACTGAAGCTTTCTTT

d_call: .
j_call: TRBJ1-2
v_call: TRBV5-1
clone_size: once
cdr3_aa: CASSLVGVEANYGYTF
cdr3_nt: TGCGCCAGCAGCTTGGTCGGGGTGGAAGCTAACTATGGCTACACCTTC

d_call: .
j_call: TRBJ1-2
v_call: TRBV11-2
clone_size: .
cdr3_aa: CASSLDSSGKSYTF
cdr3_nt: TGTGCCAGCAGCTTAGATTCGTCAGGGAAGAGCTACACCTTC

d_call: TRBD1
j_call: TRBJ1-2
v_call: TRBV6-5
clone_size: .
cdr3_aa: CASRKQGLEYGYTF
cdr3_nt: TGTGCCAGCAGAAAACAGGGGTTGGAATATGGCTACACCTTC

d_call: TRBD1
j_call: TRBJ2-4
v_call: TRBV15
clone_size: .
cdr3_aa: CATSRERQGALAKNIQYF
cdr3_nt: TGTGCCACCAGCAGGGAACGACAGGGCGCACTAGCCAAAAACATTCAGTACTTC

d_call: .
j_call: TRBJ1-2
v_call: TRBV10-3
clone_size: .
cdr3_aa: CAISESNGGNYGYTF
cdr3_nt: TGTGCCATCAGTGAGTCTAACGGGGGGAACTATGGCTACACCTTC

d_call: .
j_call: TRBJ1-1
v_call: TRBV3-1/TRBV3-2
clone_size: .
cdr3_aa: CASSRPDKNTEAFF
cdr3_nt: TGTGCCAGCAGCCGGCCGGACAAGAACACTGAAGCTTTCTTT

d_call: .
j_call: TRBJ2-1
v_call: TRBV27
clone_size: .
cdr3_aa: CASSLEPGLQSYNEQFF
cdr3_nt: TGTGCCAGCAGTCTCGAGCCGGGACTCCAATCCTACAATGAGCAGTTCTTC

d_call: .
j_call: TRBJ1-5
v_call: TRBV5-5
clone_size: once
cdr3_aa: CASSLVAGRSNQPQHF
cdr3_nt: TGTGCCAGCAGCTTGGTAGCAGGTAGGAGCAATCAGCCCCAGCATTTT

d_call: .
j_call: TRBJ2-3
v_call: TRBV2
clone_size: .
cdr3_aa: CASSRTSTSTDTQYF
cdr3_nt: TGTGCCAGCAGTAGGACCTCGACTAGCACAGATACGCAGTATTTT

d_call: .
j_call: TRBJ1-1
v_call: TRBV7-8
clone_size: .
cdr3_aa: CASSFAIPTNTEAFF
cdr3_nt: TGTGCCAGCAGCTTTGCAATCCCAACTAACACTGAAGCTTTCTTT

d_call: TRBD1
j_call: TRBJ1-5
v_call: TRBV19
clone_size: .
cdr3_aa: CASIPGQGVLDSNQPQHF
cdr3_nt: TGTGCCAGTATACCGGGACAGGGTGTTTTGGATAGCAATCAGCCCCAGCATTTT

d_call: .
j_call: TRBJ1-5
v_call: TRBV27
clone_size: .
cdr3_aa: CASSLEGHSNQPQHF
cdr3_nt: TGTGCCAGCAGTTTAGAAGGGCATAGCAATCAGCCCCAGCATTTT

d_call: .
j_call: TRBJ1-6
v_call: TRBV5-1
clone_size: .
cdr3_aa: CASSLVGSGSPLHF
cdr3_nt: TGCGCCAGCAGCTTGGTCGGCAGCGGTTCACCCCTCCACTTT

d_call: .
j_call: TRBJ1-2
v_call: TRBV5-8
clone_size: once
cdr3_aa: CASSHLGGYTF
cdr3_nt: TGTGCCAGCAGCCATCTGGGTGGCTACACCTTC

d_call: TRBD1
j_call: TRBJ1-2
v_call: TRBV7-3
clone_size: .
cdr3_aa: CASSPQGARYGYTF
cdr3_nt: TGTGCCAGCAGCCCACAGGGGGCGAGATACGGCTACACCTTC

d_call: .
j_call: TRBJ1-5
v_call: TRBV19
clone_size: once
cdr3_aa: CASSILGNQPQHF
cdr3_nt: TGTGCCAGTAGTATTTTGGGGAATCAGCCCCAGCATTTT

d_call: .
j_call: TRBJ2-5
v_call: TRBV19
clone_size: once
cdr3_aa: CPGGGADQETQYF
cdr3_nt: TGTCCAGGAGGGGGGGCTGACCAAGAGACCCAGTACTTC

d_call: .
j_call: TRBJ1-1
v_call: TRBV12-3/TRBV12-4
clone_size: once
cdr3_aa: CASISLGPEAFF
cdr3_nt: TGTGCCAGCATTAGTTTAGGCCCTGAAGCTTTCTTT

d_call: TRBD1
j_call: TRBJ2-7
v_call: TRBV27
clone_size: .
cdr3_aa: CASSPGQGVYEQYF
cdr3_nt: TGTGCCAGCAGTCCGGGACAGGGGGTCTACGAGCAGTACTTC

d_call: TRBD1
j_call: TRBJ2-7
v_call: TRBV30
clone_size: .
cdr3_aa: CAWGTGKGYEQYF
cdr3_nt: TGTGCCTGGGGGACAGGGAAGGGTTACGAGCAGTACTTC